The sample holds many counts of the clone carrying this TCR beta chain. The data are from a study of T cells in Graves' hyperthyroidism and ophthalmopathy. TCR beta CDR3 regions were amplified from RNA. When the TCR CDR3 underwent first-round RT-PCR, the HTBI primer set was used. TCRdb used MiXCR to reprocess the multiplex PCR reads, holding one entry per CDR3 protein. The sample lists about 400,000 distinct CDR3 sequences; more than 14% were seen once. Material: blood. The source is a woman in her 30s with Graves' ophthalmopathy.

CDR3 amino acids: CAWKGTEETQYF. The CDR3 DNA reads TGTGCCTGGAAAGGGACCGAAGAGACCCAGTACTTC. The V gene is TRBV30, the J gene TRBJ2-5; the D gene could be TRBD1 or TRBD2 (5 bases each). CDR3 size: 12 residues. Per the germline V gene, CDR1 is GTSNPN and CDR2 is SVGIG (reference sequence). The V and J ends lost 4 bases and 3 bases respectively, with 9 bases between them.